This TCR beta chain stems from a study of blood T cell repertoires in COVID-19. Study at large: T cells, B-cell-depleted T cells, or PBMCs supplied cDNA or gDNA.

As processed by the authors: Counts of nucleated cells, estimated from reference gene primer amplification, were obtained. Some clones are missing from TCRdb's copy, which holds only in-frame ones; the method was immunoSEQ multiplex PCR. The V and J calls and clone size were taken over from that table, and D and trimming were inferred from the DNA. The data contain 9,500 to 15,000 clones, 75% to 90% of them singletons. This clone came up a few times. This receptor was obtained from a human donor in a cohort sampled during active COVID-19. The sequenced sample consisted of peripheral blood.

CDR3 loop: CASSDGLAADTQYF. The DNA for the CDR3 is TGTGCCAGCAGCGACGGACTAGCGGCAGATACGCAGTATTTT. The V call is TRBV7-3, the J call TRBJ2-3; the match to TRBD2 covers 10 bases. The CDR3 extends over 14 amino acids. Germline V gene lookup returns CDR1 SGHTA and CDR2 FQGTGA. V trimming: 5 bases; J trimming: 4 bases; junction bases outside the gene matches: 3. Combining the CDR3 with reference TRBV7-3 and TRBJ2-3 gives the whole variable domain GAGVSQTPSNKVTEKGKYVELRCDPISGHTALYWYRQSLGQGPEFLIYFQGTGAADDSGLPNDRFFAVRPEGSVSTLKIQRTERGDSAVYLCASSDGLAADTQYFGPGTRLTVL.